The 3 T cell receptor beta chains below were found in one sample sequenced in a study of identical twins. TCRdb reprocessed the 5' RACE reads with MiXCR, giving one entry per CDR3 protein. The sample yields 1.5 million to 2 million distinct CDR3 sequences, more than 30% seen once. Sequencing was carried out using cord blood. These receptors were obtained from a newborn girl in good health.

This clonotype turned up a few times. This chain links TRBV4-2 with TRBJ2-7; 7 bases agree with TRBD2. The CDR3 extends over 14 amino acids. With 1 base clipped from V and 4 bases from J, the junction kept 4 bases outside the gene matches. Germline V gene lookup returns CDR1 LGHNA and CDR2 YNFKEQ. As DNA, the CDR3 is TGTGCCAGCAGCCAAGGGCGGGAGAGGTACGAGCAGTACTTC. Residues: CASSQGRERYEQYF.

The V and J genes are TRBV5-6 and TRBJ2-1; a weak D match, TRBD2 (5 bases). Trimming took off 2 bases at V and 2 bases at J, with 20 bases between the two ends. Germline V gene data show CDR1 as SGHDT and CDR2 as YYEEEE. This CDR3 contains 18 residues. The CDR3 reads CASSLSSLLARTYNEQFF. CDR3 bases: TGTGCCAGCAGCTTATCTAGCCTATTAGCGCGTACCTACAATGAGCAGTTCTTC. The complete variable domain, with remaining parts taken from reference TRBV5-6 and TRBJ2-1, reads DAGVTQSPTHLIKTRGQQVTLRCSPKSGHDTVSWYQQALGQGPQFIFQYYEEEERQRGNFPDRFSGHQFPNYSSELNVNALLLGDSALYLCASSLSSLLARTYNEQFFGPGTRLTVL.

This sequence joins TRBV10-3 and TRBJ2-3; TRBD1 might be the D (6 bases). The V end was cut by 8 bases, the J end by 2 bases, with 8 bases between. This CDR3 spans 12 amino acids. Germline loops: CDR1 ENHRY, CDR2 SYGVKD. The CDR3 region is CAIGGLTDTQYF. In nucleotides, the CDR3 is TGTGCCATCGGGGGCCTCACAGATACGCAGTATTTT.